This T cell receptor (beta chain) came from a study of blood T cell repertoires in COVID-19. Study-wide background: T cells, B-cell-depleted T cells, or PBMCs provided the cDNA or gDNA that served as material.

CDR3 length: 13 residues. V was cut by 6 bases and J by 2 bases, with 10 bases left in between. The germline CDR1 and CDR2 sequences are KGHSH and LQKENI. As handled by the study authors: Estimated nucleated cell counts came from reference gene primer amplification. Method: immunoSEQ multiplex PCR; TCRdb's copy keeps in-frame clones and lacks some. The V and J calls and clone size come from that table; D and trimming were worked out from the DNA. Of over 250,000 clones detected, roughly nine tenths appear once; the ten largest clones hold roughly 2.5%. The chain is built from TRBV18 and TRBJ2-5; D remains ambiguous. The clonotype originates from a woman aged 18-30 years who had recovered from COVID-19. The sample was PBMCs or T cells enriched from blood (not recorded which). CDR3 sequence (DNA): TGTGCCAGCTCCTCGCGGCCACAAGAGACCCAGTACTTC. Amino acid sequence: CASSSRPQETQYF.